These 5 T cell receptor beta chains originate from one sample sequenced in a study of T cell responses to AZD1222 COVID-19 vaccine. Clones were sequenced by immunoSEQ multiplex PCR, and TCRdb holds only the in-frame ones, with some missing. The table includes 90,000 to 120,000 clones, 92% detected once. The source was peripheral blood, collected 28 days after the second AZD1222 dose. Receptors were obtained from an adult who received the AZD1222 COVID-19 vaccine.

The rearrangement links TRBV5-1 to TRBJ2-3; 8 bases are a match to TRBD2. The V and J ends lost 4 bases and 4 bases, in that order; junction bases with no gene match: 8. The CDR3 is 15 amino acids. Per germline, CDR1 SGHRS and CDR2 YFSETQ. CDR3 in DNA: TGCGCCAGCAGCGGGGGGGCGACTAGCGCAGATACGCAGTATTTT. Residues: CASSGGATSADTQYF.

This chain joins TRBV7-6 and TRBJ2-2; no reliable D call. Trimming removed 2 bases at V and 0 bases at J, with 7 bases between. Germline assignment: CDR1 SGHVS and CDR2 FNYEAQ. The CDR3 is 15 residues long. CDR3 sequence (DNA): TGTGCCAGCAGCTTATCTCCGGCGAACACCGGGGAGCTGTTTTTT. This translates into CASSLSPANTGELFF.

The J gene is TRBJ2-1, the V gene TRBV3-1 (or the pseudogene TRBV3-2); TRBD1 matches 11 bases. Germline V CDR1 and CDR2: LGHDT, YNNKEL (reference sequence). This CDR3 has 19 amino acids. The V and J ends lost 5 bases and 5 bases, in that order; junction bases with no gene match: 17. The CDR3 here is CASSSPGQGGIRGDNEQFF. The DNA of the CDR3 is TGTGCCAGCAGCTCACCGGGACAGGGGGGAATTAGAGGGGACAATGAGCAGTTCTTC.

The chain carries TRBV6-1 and TRBJ1-5; D possibly corresponds to TRBD1 (6 bases). Germline V gives CDR1 MNHNS, CDR2 SASEGT. V lost 3 bases and J 7 bases, leaving 19 bases between the germline ends. This CDR3 region has 16 residues. The CDR3 protein is CASSDWTQGFGQPQHF. CDR3 sequence (DNA): TGTGCCAGCAGTGATTGGACACAGGGTTTCGGCCAGCCCCAGCATTTT.

This chain uses TRBV4-1 with TRBJ1-1; D call uncertain. The CDR3 sequence is 14 residues long. Trimming shortened V by 5 bases and J by 4 bases, and 14 bases separated the two germline ends. The germline V gene has CDR1 MGHRA and CDR2 YSYEKL. CDR3 sequence: CASSLKWVATEAFF. In DNA, the CDR3 is TGCGCCAGCAGCTTAAAGTGGGTGGCCACTGAAGCTTTCTTT.